This TCR beta chain was retrieved from a study of blood T cell repertoires in COVID-19. Study as a whole: In each case, the material was cDNA or gDNA derived from T cells, B-cell-depleted T cells, or PBMCs.

Germline CDR1 is SGHVS and CDR2 is FQNEAQ. V lost 1 base and J 1 base, leaving 22 bases between the germline ends. The CDR3 is 19 amino acids. Original analysis: Reference gene primer amplification gave nucleated cell count estimates. The assay was immunoSEQ multiplex PCR, and TCRdb's table has in-frame clones only and misses some. V and J calls plus clone size are reproduced from that table; the DNA served to infer D and trimming. The sample consists of about 200,000 clones, around 81% of them appearing once. This clone is a singleton in its sample. Allocation to cohorts depended on clinical history reported by the participants.

The material sequenced was PBMCs or T cells enriched from blood (not recorded which). The V call is TRBV7-8, the J call TRBJ1-1; D remains unclear. The origin of this receptor is a man in his forties who had recovered from COVID-19. The DNA for the CDR3 is TGTGCCAGCAGCTTAGAAGGGTGGTGGGAGGCGCCGGGGAACACTGAAGCTTTCTTT. It is translated as CASSLEGWWEAPGNTEAFF. Complete variable domain (other parts from reference TRBV7-8 and TRBJ1-1): GAGVSQSPRYKVAKRGQDVALRCDPISGHVSLFWYQQALGQGPEFLTYFQNEAQLDKSGLPSDRFFAERPEGSVSTLKIQRTQQEDSAVYLCASSLEGWWEAPGNTEAFFGQGTRLTVV.